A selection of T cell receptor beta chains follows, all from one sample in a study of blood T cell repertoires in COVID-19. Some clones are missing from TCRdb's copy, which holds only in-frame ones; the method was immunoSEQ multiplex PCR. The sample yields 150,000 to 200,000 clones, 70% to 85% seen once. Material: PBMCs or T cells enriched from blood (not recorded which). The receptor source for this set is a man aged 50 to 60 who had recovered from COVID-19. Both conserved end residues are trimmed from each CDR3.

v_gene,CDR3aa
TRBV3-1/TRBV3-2,ASSQDRGVLSGNTIY
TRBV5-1,ASSSGLAGGNEQF
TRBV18,ASSTTLGSRDEAF
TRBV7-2,ASSPFGTGGGNQPQH
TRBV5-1,ASSPGQGAGYGYT
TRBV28,ASSFASGARGNYGYT
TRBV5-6,ASSVPGYEQY
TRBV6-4,ASSDSRVGDTQY
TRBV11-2,ASSWGLQETQY
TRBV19,ASSIVRGALTDTQY
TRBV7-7,ARSGGMSSYNEQF
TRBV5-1,ASSLDGLFNYGYT
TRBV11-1,ASRPGTGDNTEAF
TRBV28,ASSAPGGGYNEQF
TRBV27,ASRGGTGEYEQY
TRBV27,ASRPGQGPGEQY
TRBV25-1,ASSESPRNYGYT
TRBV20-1,SAGRDWEQF
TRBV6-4,ASSDSGGAYNEQF
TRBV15,ATSRDTGGYGYT
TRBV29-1,SVGRGNTEAF
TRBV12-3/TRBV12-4,ASSFRGYGYT
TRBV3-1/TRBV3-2,ASSQGTGGHTEAF
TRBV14,ASSQARPQVFSGANVLT
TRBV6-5,ASRPGQANYGYT
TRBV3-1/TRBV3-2,ASSHSGLADTQY
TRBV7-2,ASSLDQITNEKLF
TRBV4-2,ASSQGGAGANVLT
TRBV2,ASSRDQSVGEKLF
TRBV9,ASSTDSSTEAF
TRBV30,AWSQGAAYYNEQF
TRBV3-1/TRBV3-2,ASSQARAYEQY
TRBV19,ASSIRQGLDTEAF
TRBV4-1,ASSPATGVNEKLF
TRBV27,ASSLSTGETEAF
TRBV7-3,ASSSRGNRDRGHEQF
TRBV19,ASSRTGGFEQY
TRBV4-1,ASSQGRTSRPQPQH
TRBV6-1,ASSEAGGGNTIY
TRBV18,ASSPTERASNEQY
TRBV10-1,ASAGQGLTDTQY
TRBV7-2,ASSYGTGNGYT
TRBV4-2,ASSRKNLQGASYNSPLH
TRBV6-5,ATNSGPQASEQY
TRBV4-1,ASSQVDKYNEQF
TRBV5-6,ASSPVPDTEAF
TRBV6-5,ASSYTTGSNTEAF
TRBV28,ASSSHGGFDYT
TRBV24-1,ATSDPAGITDTQY
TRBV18,ASSPRFGGSIRELF
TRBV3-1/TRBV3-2,ASSQDRTPGNTIY
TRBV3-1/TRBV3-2,ASSQEVRRQRNTEAF
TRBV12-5,ASGRNYEQY